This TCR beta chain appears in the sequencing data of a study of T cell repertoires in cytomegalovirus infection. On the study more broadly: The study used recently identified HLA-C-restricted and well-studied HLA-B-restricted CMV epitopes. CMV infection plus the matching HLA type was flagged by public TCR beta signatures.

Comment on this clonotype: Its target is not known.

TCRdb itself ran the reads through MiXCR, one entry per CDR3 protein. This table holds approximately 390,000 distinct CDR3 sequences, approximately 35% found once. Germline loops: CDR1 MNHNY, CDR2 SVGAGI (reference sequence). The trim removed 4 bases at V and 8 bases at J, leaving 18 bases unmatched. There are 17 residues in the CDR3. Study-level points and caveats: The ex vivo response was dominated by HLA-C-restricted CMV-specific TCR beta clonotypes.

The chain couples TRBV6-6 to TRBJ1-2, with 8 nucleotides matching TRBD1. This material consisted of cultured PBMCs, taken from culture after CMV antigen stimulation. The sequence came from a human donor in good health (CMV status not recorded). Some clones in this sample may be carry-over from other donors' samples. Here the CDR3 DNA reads TGTGCCAGCAGTTCCATCGGACAGGGATTGGACGGGGGAGGCTACACCTTC. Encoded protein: CASSSIGQGLDGGGYTF.